This TCR beta chain was identified during a study of blood T cells in healthy people across ages. Study observations and caveats: A roughly linear fall in TCR beta diversity per million T cells was seen with increasing age.

This clonotype showed up just a few times. Its target is unknown. The second PCR ran roughly 6 to 11 cycles with a sample-barcoded 5' primer and J-beta primers. A single record per CDR3 protein comes from TCRdb applying MiXCR to the 5' RACE reads. The sample holds under 1,100,000 distinct CDR3 sequences; about 23% are singletons and the top ten take 0.65% to 0.75%. This CDR3 spans 12 amino acids. The ends were cut back, 8 bases at V and 4 bases at J, with 11 bases in the middle. Germline V gene data show CDR1 as MNHEY and CDR2 as SVGAGI. These same data were also listed under a study on T cells of mothers and their children.

Material: blood. V and J are TRBV6-5 and TRBJ1-1; D remains ambiguous. The TCR was taken from a girl aged 2 to 9 in good health. CDR3 amino acids: CASAQFGTEAFF. Written as DNA, the CDR3 is TGTGCCAGCGCCCAGTTCGGCACTGAAGCTTTCTTT.